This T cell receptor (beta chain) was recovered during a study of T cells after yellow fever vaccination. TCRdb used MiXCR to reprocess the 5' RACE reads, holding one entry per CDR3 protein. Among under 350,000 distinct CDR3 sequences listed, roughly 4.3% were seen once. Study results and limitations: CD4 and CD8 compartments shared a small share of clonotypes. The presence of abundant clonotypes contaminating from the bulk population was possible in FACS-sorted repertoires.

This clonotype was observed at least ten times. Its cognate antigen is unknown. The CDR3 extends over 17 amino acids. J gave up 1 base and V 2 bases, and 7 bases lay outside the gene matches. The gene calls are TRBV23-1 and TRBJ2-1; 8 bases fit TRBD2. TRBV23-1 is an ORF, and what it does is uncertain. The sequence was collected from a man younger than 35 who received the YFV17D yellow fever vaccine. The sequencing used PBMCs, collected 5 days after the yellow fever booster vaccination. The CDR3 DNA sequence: TGCGCCAGCAGTCAACCGCTGGCGGGGGGTTCCTACAATGAGCAGTTCTTC. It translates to CASSQPLAGGSYNEQFF.